Below, 25 T cell receptor beta chains from the same sample are listed, as sequenced in a study of cytomegalovirus exposure and HLA in healthy donors. The PCR made use of 60 Vbeta and 13 Jbeta primers. Clones were read by immunoSEQ multiplex PCR, and TCRdb kept only the in-frame ones, dropping some. Its clone listing holds 130,000 to 150,000 clones. The sequenced material came from PBMCs. These receptors were taken from a man between 40 and 49 years old in good health and CMV-seronegative.

The rearrangement uses TRBV7-9 and TRBJ1-4; 7 bases fit TRBD1. From germline, CDR1 is SEHNR and CDR2 FQNEAQ (reference sequence). With V trimmed by 2 bases and J by 7 bases, 10 bases remained unmatched. The CDR3 is made up of 16 amino acids. CDR3: CASSLFLDRQFEKLFF. The CDR3 DNA sequence: TGTGCCAGCAGCTTATTCTTGGACAGGCAATTTGAAAAACTGTTTTTT.

The rearrangement uses TRBV27 and TRBJ2-2; D unresolved. The ends were cut back, 6 bases at V and 5 bases at J, with 16 bases in the middle. CDR3 size: 15 residues. Per the germline V gene, CDR1 is MNHEY and CDR2 is SMNVEV (reference sequence). CDR3 in DNA: TGTGCCAGCAGCCCGGAGCAGAGAAGGACCGGGGAGCTGTTTTTT. It yields the protein CASSPEQRRTGELFF.

This chain connects TRBV5-1 to TRBJ2-3; 11 bases fit TRBD2. V was pared by 3 bases and J by 3 bases, with 15 bases of the junction left unmatched. The CDR3 loop spans 19 amino acids. The germline V gene encodes CDR1 SGHRS and CDR2 YFSETQ. The CDR3 DNA reads TGCGCCAGCAGCTCCCGCATTAGCGGGGGGGCGGTAAAGACAGATACGCAGTATTTT. Its protein product is CASSSRISGGAVKTDTQYF.

The genes are TRBV15 and TRBJ2-2, with D tentatively TRBD1 (6 bases). The CDR3 has 13 amino acids. Germline V gene data show CDR1 as LNHNV and CDR2 as YYDKDF (reference sequence). Trimming stripped 9 bases from V and 5 bases from J, with 13 bases between. The CDR3 sequence is CATRAGQTGELFF. The DNA for the CDR3 is TGTGCCACACGAGCAGGACAGACCGGGGAGCTGTTTTTT.

The genes are TRBV7-2 and TRBJ1-3, with 7 bases aligning to TRBD1. This CDR3 spans 17 amino acids. Germline CDR1 and CDR2: SGHTA and FQGNSA. With 3 bases clipped from V and 0 bases from J, the junction kept 8 bases outside the gene matches. The CDR3 nucleotides are TGTGCCAGCAGCTTCCGGACAGGATTACTCTCTGGAAACACCATATATTTT. Translation: CASSFRTGLLSGNTIYF.

The V call is TRBV15, the J call TRBJ1-3; D uncertain. This CDR3 contains 14 residues. Trimming shortened V by 3 bases and J by 6 bases, and 12 bases separated the two germline ends. Germline V lookup: CDR1 LNHNV, CDR2 YYDKDF (reference sequence). The CDR3 DNA reads TGTGCCACCAGCAGGGAGCCGGATCCAAACACCATATATTTT. This translates into CATSREPDPNTIYF.

The CDR3 DNA reads as TGTGCCAGCAGTCTTGACAGGGGTAGCACTGAAGCTTTCTTT. It is translated as CASSLDRGSTEAFF. The chain recombines TRBV7-3 with TRBJ1-1, with TRBD1 identical over 8 bases. Germline V gene data show CDR1 as SGHTA and CDR2 as FQGTGA. This CDR3 is built from 14 residues. V shed 6 bases, J shed 4 bases, and the junction held 7 bases outside the gene matches.

CDR3 in amino acids: CASSALGGSYNEQFF. CDR3 nucleotide sequence: TGTGCCAGCAGCGCCCTCGGCGGGTCCTACAATGAGCAGTTCTTC. The rearrangement uses TRBV7-6 and TRBJ2-1, with D perhaps matching TRBD2 (5 bases). CDR1 SGHVS and CDR2 FNYEAQ come from the germline V gene. V lost 5 bases and J 1 base, leaving 12 bases between the germline ends. The CDR3 runs to 15 residues.

This chain connects TRBV4-3 to TRBJ1-1; D uncertain. Germline CDR1 reads LGHNA; CDR2 reads YSLEER. The germline V and J ends were trimmed by 2 bases and 4 bases, with 11 bases remaining between them. The CDR3 covers 14 residues. The CDR3 loop reads CASSQLRTSTEAFF. In DNA form, the CDR3 reads TGCGCCAGCAGCCAACTTAGGACTTCCACTGAAGCTTTCTTT.

The chain is built from TRBV7-9 and TRBJ2-7; 7 bases are a match to TRBD1. Germline V gives CDR1 SEHNR, CDR2 FQNEAQ (reference sequence). Trimming at V came to 4 bases and at J to 9 bases, leaving 9 bases not matched to a gene. The CDR3 contains 13 residues. The CDR3 DNA sequence: TGTGCCAGCAGCTGGGACAGAGGGGCGGGGCAGTACTTC. Amino acid sequence: CASSWDRGAGQYF.

The chain carries TRBV5-6 and TRBJ2-7; 7 bases match TRBD1. CDR1 is SGHDT, CDR2 YYEEEE, per germline. The CDR3 spans 15 residues. The J segment lost 1 base and the V segment lost 0 bases, leaving 4 bases of the junction unmatched. The CDR3 region is CASSLARGLSYEQYF. DNA of the CDR3: TGTGCCAGCAGCTTGGCAAGGGGGCTATCCTACGAGCAGTACTTC.

The chain couples TRBV7-2 to TRBJ2-7, with D unresolved. V lost 5 bases and J lost 5, with 13 bases in between. The CDR3 is made up of 13 amino acids. Germline V gives CDR1 SGHTA, CDR2 FQGNSA. In nucleotides, the CDR3 is TGTGCCAGCAGCGAACAAATGATGGACGAGCAGTACTTC. Translation: CASSEQMMDEQYF.

This chain connects TRBV11-2 to TRBJ2-5, with 7 bases matching TRBD2. Trimming at V came to 3 bases and at J to 4 bases, leaving 8 bases not matched to a gene. The V gene's germline CDR1 is SGHAT and CDR2 FQNNGV. This CDR3 spans 15 amino acids. The CDR3 loop reads CASSLDGAGRETQYF. CDR3 nucleotides: TGTGCCAGCAGCTTGGATGGAGCGGGGCGAGAGACCCAGTACTTC.

The chain uses TRBV9 and TRBJ2-2, with TRBD2 matching 13 bases. This CDR3 is built from 19 residues. Germline trimming cut 0 bases from V and 5 bases from J; bases unmatched to any gene: 10. In germline, CDR1 is SGDLS, CDR2 YYNGEE. CDR3 sequence (DNA): TGTGCCAGCAGCGTAGGTCTCCTTGGACTAGCGGGGGTAACCGGGGAGCTGTTTTTT. It encodes CASSVGLLGLAGVTGELFF.

V is TRBV19 and J is TRBJ2-5; 8 nucleotides match TRBD1. Per the germline V gene, CDR1 is LNHDA and CDR2 is SQIVND (reference sequence). CDR3 length equals 17 residues. J gave up 1 base and V 3 bases, and 10 bases lay outside the gene matches. The CDR3 is CASSIHRTGRSQETQYF. In DNA form, the CDR3 reads TGTGCCAGTAGTATCCATCGGACAGGGCGATCCCAAGAGACCCAGTACTTC.

This chain joins TRBV4-2 and TRBJ1-1; 7 positions match TRBD1. Germline CDR1 reads LGHNA; CDR2 reads YNFKEQ. After removal of 4 bases from V and 3 bases from J, the junction contained 14 bases not matched to a gene. This CDR3 is 17 amino acids long. The CDR3 DNA reads as TGTGCCAGCAGCCCTCTTAGACAGGGTAGTGGGGACACTGAAGCTTTCTTT. Protein product: CASSPLRQGSGDTEAFF.

The V gene is TRBV9, the J gene TRBJ2-3; 7 bases are a match to TRBD1. The CDR3 contains 16 residues. V shed 0 bases and J 0 bases; nucleotides not matched to a gene: 4. The germline V gene has CDR1 SGDLS and CDR2 YYNGEE. Written as DNA, the CDR3 is TGTGCCAGCAGCGTAGTCCCCAGGGGGAGCACAGATACGCAGTATTTT. Translation: CASSVVPRGSTDTQYF.

The gene calls are TRBV6-1 and TRBJ2-7; D may be TRBD1 (5 bases). Per germline, CDR1 MNHNS and CDR2 SASEGT. This CDR3 is built from 14 residues. Trimming removed 4 bases from V and 2 bases from J, with 12 bases in between. The CDR3 region has the DNA TGTGCCAGCAGTGTGCAGGGAATTCCCTACGAGCAGTACTTC. Its protein is CASSVQGIPYEQYF.

The chain joins TRBV5-1 to TRBJ2-5, with D perhaps TRBD2 (6 bases). V was trimmed by 5 bases and J by 3 bases, leaving 11 bases between them. CDR3 length: 13 amino acids. Germline V gives CDR1 SGHRS, CDR2 YFSETQ. This CDR3 reads CASSTPGEETQYF. The CDR3 region has the DNA TGCGCCAGCAGTACTCCGGGGGAAGAGACCCAGTACTTC. Complete variable domain (other parts from reference TRBV5-1 and TRBJ2-5): KAGVTQTPRYLIKTRGQQVTLSCSPISGHRSVSWYQQTPGQGLQFLFEYFSETQRNKGNFPGRFSGRQFSNSRSEMNVSTLELGDSALYLCASSTPGEETQYFGPGTRLLVL.

The genes are TRBV28 and TRBJ1-5; possible D gene TRBD1, 5 bases. The V gene lost 6 bases and the J gene lost 7 bases, with 13 bases spanning the gap. The CDR3 is 13 amino acids. CDR1 and CDR2 (germline): MDHEN, SYDVKM. DNA of the CDR3: TGTGCCAGCAGAACAGGTTCCCAACAGCCCCAGCATTTT. Translated: CASRTGSQQPQHF.

The rearrangement links TRBV7-6 to TRBJ1-4; D uncertain. With 3 bases removed from V and 0 bases from J, the gap between germline ends came to 8 bases. The CDR3 loop spans 15 amino acids. CDR1 and CDR2 (germline): SGHVS, FNYEAQ. CDR3 coding DNA: TGTGCCAGCAGCTTCGGTTCCGCAACTAATGAAAAACTGTTTTTT. Translating it yields CASSFGSATNEKLFF.

V is TRBV25-1 and J is TRBJ2-2; 7 bases line up with TRBD1. Germline CDR1 reads MGHDK; CDR2 reads SYGVNS. The CDR3 length is 16 residues. The V segment lost 5 bases and the J segment 1 base; nucleotides outside the gene matches: 7. The CDR3 nucleotides are TGTGCCAGCAGTCCGCCGGGACAGAAGAACACCGGGGAGCTGTTTTTT. It encodes CASSPPGQKNTGELFF.

The chain joins TRBV15 to TRBJ2-7; D remains unclear. Looked up from germline, CDR1 is LNHNV and CDR2 is YYDKDF (reference sequence). V lost 5 bases and J lost 0, with 17 bases in between. CDR3 length equals 16 residues. CDR3 coding DNA: TGTGCCACCAGCGGGCAATCGACACTCTTCTCCTACGAGCAGTACTTC. Encoded protein: CATSGQSTLFSYEQYF.

The chain recombines TRBV28 with TRBJ1-1, with no clear D. CDR1 MDHEN and CDR2 SYDVKM come from the germline V gene. This CDR3 region has 13 residues. With 3 bases removed from V and 5 bases from J, the gap between germline ends came to 10 bases. CDR3 DNA: TGTGCCAGCAGTTTTCTGGGAGGTACTGAAGCTTTCTTT. This translates into CASSFLGGTEAFF.

The chain couples TRBV29-1 to TRBJ2-7, with 8 bases matching TRBD1. Germline loops: CDR1 SQVTM, CDR2 ANQGSEA. CDR3 size: 13 residues. J was trimmed by 3 bases and V by 6 bases; bases with no gene match: 7. Here the CDR3 reads CSVGQGIVYEQYF. The CDR3 region has the DNA TGCAGCGTAGGACAGGGCATCGTCTACGAGCAGTACTTC.